Listed here are 3 T cell receptor beta chains from one sample, sequenced in a study of PD-1 blockade in classical Hodgkin lymphoma. Assay used: immunoSEQ multiplex PCR; TCRdb lists only in-frame clones, some missing. The sample holds fewer than 65,000 clones; 90% are singletons and the top ten take around 8.9%. With no exception, relapse followed autologous stem cell transplantation in all patients, and brentuximab vedotin exposure varied. This specimen consisted of peripheral blood mononuclear cells (PBMCs), obtained at baseline. The receptors shown here come from a human donor with classical Hodgkin lymphoma.

The chain has TRBV28 and TRBJ2-3; 7 bases fit TRBD1. The germline V gene encodes CDR1 MDHEN and CDR2 SYDVKM. The length of the CDR3 is 17 residues. Germline trimming cut 4 bases from V and 2 bases from J; bases unmatched to any gene: 12. CDR3: CASSSNFETGFTDTQYF. As DNA, the CDR3 is TGTGCCAGCAGTTCGAACTTCGAGACAGGGTTCACAGATACGCAGTATTTT.

V and J are TRBV7-9 and TRBJ2-2, with 8 positions matching TRBD2. J gave up 3 bases and V 3 bases, and 3 bases lay outside the gene matches. The germline gives CDR1 SEHNR, CDR2 FQNEAQ (reference sequence). The CDR3 spans 15 residues. DNA for the CDR3: TGTGCCAGCAGCTTTCGGGGGGGTGACACCGGGGAGCTGTTTTTT. This sequence encodes CASSFRGGDTGELFF.

Here the CDR3 reads CASSLAVGVSGANVLTF. The CDR3 region has the DNA TGTGCCAGCAGCTTGGCCGTCGGCGTGTCTGGGGCCAACGTCCTGACTTTC. This chain uses TRBV5-8 with TRBJ2-6; D gene ambiguous. This CDR3 has 17 amino acids. V shed 0 bases and J shed 1 base, with 11 bases lying between them. The V gene's germline CDR1 is SGHTS and CDR2 YDEGEE.